This T cell receptor beta chain was sequenced for a study of CD8+ T cells in alopecia areata. Whole-study findings and limits: Elevated clonality characterized lesional scalp relative to normal scalp, particularly in alopecia totalis/universalis.

With regard to this clone: What it binds is not known.

In each case, RNA was isolated and then reverse transcribed into cDNA as the sequencing template. Data came from immunoSEQ multiplex PCR; TCRdb stores just in-frame clones and leaves some out. Of more than 110,000 clones in the sample, around 50% are singletons; the top ten hold 5% to 7%. CDR1 is SEHNR and CDR2 is FQNEAQ in the germline V gene (reference sequence). Deletions cut 2 bases from V and 2 bases from J, with 18 bases between. This CDR3 region has 17 residues. The genes are TRBV7-9 and TRBJ1-1; the D gene is possibly TRBD1 (5 bases). This TCR derives from a human donor with alopecia areata. The sequenced sample was CD4+ T cells sorted from blood, obtained at week 0. Here the CDR3 DNA reads TGTGCCAGCAGCTTATTGTATCGGGGCGGTTTAAACACTGAAGCTTTCTTT. Encoded protein: CASSLLYRGGLNTEAFF.